Listed below are T cell receptor beta chains from one sample, sequenced in a study of early T cells in non-severe SARS-CoV-2 infection. One entry per CDR3 protein results from TCRdb running MiXCR on the 5' RACE reads. The sample yields roughly 56,000 distinct CDR3 sequences, about 16% seen once. The specimen was whole blood, collected at baseline. Source of these receptors: an adult who was a healthcare worker with PCR-confirmed SARS-CoV-2 infection or an uninfected control (not recorded which). CDR3s include the opening cysteine and the closing phenylalanine or tryptophan. Fields, in order: V gene, D gene, J gene, clone size, CDR3 DNA, CDR3 protein. The D gene is left open where the match is weak. A clone size is listed for some rows: how often the clone was seen (once, few, many), or a class if it is expanded.

V gene: TRBV20-1
D gene: .
J gene: TRBJ2-1
clone size: many
CDR3 DNA: TGCAGTGCTAGAGAGCTTTCAGGGGGGCCACAGAATGAGCAGTTCTTC
CDR3 protein: CSARELSGGPQNEQFF

V gene: TRBV25-1
D gene: TRBD2
J gene: TRBJ2-1
clone size: many
CDR3 DNA: TGTGCCAGCAGTGAATGTTTGCGGCTAGCGGGATACAATGAGCAGTTCTTC
CDR3 protein: CASSECLRLAGYNEQFF

V gene: TRBV2
D gene: .
J gene: TRBJ1-6
clone size: few
CDR3 DNA: TGTGCCAGCAGTGAATCCTCCTATAATTCACCCCTCCACTTT
CDR3 protein: CASSESSYNSPLHF

V gene: TRBV27
D gene: .
J gene: TRBJ1-5
clone size: .
CDR3 DNA: TGTGCCAGCAGTTCTGAAGGGTGGGGTAATCAGCCCCAGCATTTT
CDR3 protein: CASSSEGWGNQPQHF

V gene: TRBV4-1
D gene: .
J gene: TRBJ2-7
clone size: few
CDR3 DNA: TGCGCCAGCAGCCCCCGGGACGGAGAATACGAGCAGTACTTC
CDR3 protein: CASSPRDGEYEQYF

V gene: TRBV20-1
D gene: .
J gene: TRBJ2-5
clone size: .
CDR3 DNA: TGCAGTGCTAGTTCCAGGAACCAAGAGACCCAGTACTTC
CDR3 protein: CSASSRNQETQYF

V gene: TRBV12-3/TRBV12-4
D gene: .
J gene: TRBJ2-3
clone size: few
CDR3 DNA: TGTGCCAGCGGTCCAGCACAAGGGTGGGATACGCAGTATTTT
CDR3 protein: CASGPAQGWDTQYF

V gene: TRBV18
D gene: .
J gene: TRBJ1-2
clone size: .
CDR3 DNA: TGTGCCAGCTCACCCACTTCGACTCCCTACGGCTACACCTTC
CDR3 protein: CASSPTSTPYGYTF

V gene: TRBV5-1
D gene: TRBD1
J gene: TRBJ2-7
clone size: .
CDR3 DNA: TGCGCCAGCTCCCTCAGGGGGCACGTGCAGCAGTACTTC
CDR3 protein: CASSLRGHVQQYF

V gene: TRBV28
D gene: TRBD1
J gene: TRBJ1-4
clone size: many
CDR3 DNA: TGTGCCAGCAGTGTCGGGACAGGTCATGAAAAACTGTTTTTT
CDR3 protein: CASSVGTGHEKLFF

V gene: TRBV6-4
D gene: TRBD1
J gene: TRBJ1-1
clone size: few
CDR3 DNA: TGTGCCAGCAGTGAAGGACAGGGGGCGAGAACTGAAGCTTTCTTT
CDR3 protein: CASSEGQGARTEAFF

V gene: TRBV18
D gene: .
J gene: TRBJ1-5
clone size: few
CDR3 DNA: TGTGCCAGCTCACCGGGGGGCAATCAGCCCCAGCATTTT
CDR3 protein: CASSPGGNQPQHF

V gene: TRBV27
D gene: .
J gene: TRBJ2-7
clone size: .
CDR3 DNA: TGTGCCAGCGCGCCCCAGGACTCCTACGAGCAGTACTTC
CDR3 protein: CASAPQDSYEQYF

V gene: TRBV19
D gene: .
J gene: TRBJ2-1
clone size: many
CDR3 DNA: TGTGCCAGTAGTAATGGAGTTGAGCAGTTCTTC
CDR3 protein: CASSNGVEQFF

V gene: TRBV7-9
D gene: .
J gene: TRBJ1-1
clone size: .
CDR3 DNA: TGTGCCAGCAGCTCGGCGGGCAACACTGAAGCTTTCTTT
CDR3 protein: CASSSAGNTEAFF

V gene: TRBV20-1
D gene: TRBD2
J gene: TRBJ2-5
clone size: few
CDR3 DNA: TGCAGTGCTATACTAGCGGGAGGGGAGACCCAGTACTTC
CDR3 protein: CSAILAGGETQYF

V gene: TRBV6-6
D gene: .
J gene: TRBJ2-3
clone size: .
CDR3 DNA: TGTGCCAGCAGTTACGGGGGTAACACAGATACGCAGTATTTT
CDR3 protein: CASSYGGNTDTQYF

V gene: TRBV12-5
D gene: .
J gene: TRBJ2-1
clone size: .
CDR3 DNA: TGTGCTAGTGGTTTGGTACAAGGACCCTACAATGAGCAGTTCTTC
CDR3 protein: CASGLVQGPYNEQFF

V gene: TRBV7-9
D gene: .
J gene: TRBJ2-2
clone size: many
CDR3 DNA: TGTGCCAGCAGCTCATTGGGAGCGAGCACCGGGGAGCTGTTTTTT
CDR3 protein: CASSSLGASTGELFF

V gene: TRBV4-2
D gene: TRBD2
J gene: TRBJ2-3
clone size: .
CDR3 DNA: TGTGCCAGCAGCCAACTGGGACTAGCGGGAGGTGCAGATACGCAGTATTTT
CDR3 protein: CASSQLGLAGGADTQYF

V gene: TRBV10-3
D gene: .
J gene: TRBJ2-3
clone size: many
CDR3 DNA: TGTGCCACCCAACAGGGTTCGACCACAGATACGCAGTATTTT
CDR3 protein: CATQQGSTTDTQYF

V gene: TRBV28
D gene: TRBD1
J gene: TRBJ2-7
clone size: many
CDR3 DNA: TGTGCCAGCAGTCTATCCGGGACAGCGAACATTGCAAACCCAGGGCAGTACTTC
CDR3 protein: CASSLSGTANIANPGQYF

V gene: TRBV7-9
D gene: .
J gene: TRBJ2-2
clone size: .
CDR3 DNA: TGTGCCAGCAGCTTGTTTACCGGCACCGGGGAGCTGTTTTTT
CDR3 protein: CASSLFTGTGELFF

V gene: TRBV7-9
D gene: TRBD2
J gene: TRBJ2-5
clone size: few
CDR3 DNA: TGTGCCAGCAGCTTAGGTCTAGCGGGAGTTTCGGAGACCCAGTACTTC
CDR3 protein: CASSLGLAGVSETQYF

V gene: TRBV27
D gene: .
J gene: TRBJ1-1
clone size: many
CDR3 DNA: TGTGCCAGCAGTTTAAACTTTGGATTGAGTAGAGCTTTCTTT
CDR3 protein: CASSLNFGLSRAFF

V gene: TRBV6-5
D gene: .
J gene: TRBJ2-5
clone size: .
CDR3 DNA: TGTGCCAGCAGTTACGTTGGATTACAAGAGACCCAGTACTTC
CDR3 protein: CASSYVGLQETQYF

V gene: TRBV5-1
D gene: TRBD1
J gene: TRBJ2-7
clone size: .
CDR3 DNA: TGCGCCAGCAGCGCGGGACAGGGTTCCTACGAGCAGTACTTC
CDR3 protein: CASSAGQGSYEQYF